What follows is one T cell receptor beta chain and its context. Its antigen is not identified. V shed 5 bases and J 4 bases; nucleotides not matched to a gene: 5. CDR3 length: 15 residues. In germline, CDR1 is LNHDA, CDR2 SQIVND (reference sequence). This entry is derived from a study of cytomegalovirus exposure and HLA in healthy donors. In the PCR, 60 Vbeta and 13 Jbeta primers were used. This table comes from immunoSEQ multiplex PCR, and its TCRdb copy is limited to in-frame clones, with some not included. The sample's table shows more than 95,000 clones. Findings and caveats of the study: What a later analysis reportedly showed was that an Asian-associated ancestry cluster had fewer N-insertions than the approximately 700-donor mean. By HLA locus, TCR association rates varied in a later analysis, with DRB1 showing the most and HLA-C the fewest. Within an earlier analysis, most TCR beta V segments proved productive either about 90% or about 30% of the time.

The chain links TRBV19 to TRBJ2-5; 12 bases agree with TRBD2. Sequenced input: PBMCs. This receptor was identified in a man younger than 40 in good health and CMV-seronegative. CDR3 in amino acids: CASSPRLAGVETQYF. The CDR3 bases are TGTGCCAGTAGTCCTAGACTAGCGGGAGTAGAGACCCAGTACTTC.